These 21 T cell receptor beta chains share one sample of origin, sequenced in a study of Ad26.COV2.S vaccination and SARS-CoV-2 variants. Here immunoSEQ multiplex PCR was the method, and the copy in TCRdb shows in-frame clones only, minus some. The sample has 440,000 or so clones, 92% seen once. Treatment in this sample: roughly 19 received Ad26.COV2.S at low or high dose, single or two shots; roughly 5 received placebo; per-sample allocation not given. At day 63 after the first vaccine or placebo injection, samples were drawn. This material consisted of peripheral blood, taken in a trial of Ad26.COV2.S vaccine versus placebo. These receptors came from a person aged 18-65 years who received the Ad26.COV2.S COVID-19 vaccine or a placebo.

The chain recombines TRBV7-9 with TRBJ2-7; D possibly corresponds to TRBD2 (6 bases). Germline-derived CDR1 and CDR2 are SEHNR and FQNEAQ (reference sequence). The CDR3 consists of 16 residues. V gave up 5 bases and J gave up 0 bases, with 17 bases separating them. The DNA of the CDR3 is TGTGCCAGCAGCGACCCACTAGCCGGCAGCTCCTACGAGCAGTACTTC. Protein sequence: CASSDPLAGSSYEQYF.

Here the CDR3 reads CASSLRRGVTDTQYF. Here the CDR3 DNA reads TGTGCCAGCAGTTTACGGCGGGGGGTCACAGATACGCAGTATTTT. The genes are TRBV28 and TRBJ2-3; 8 bases are a match to TRBD2. The CDR3 sequence is 15 residues long. CDR1 MDHEN and CDR2 SYDVKM come from the germline V gene. V trimming: 2 bases; J trimming: 2 bases; junction bases outside the gene matches: 3.

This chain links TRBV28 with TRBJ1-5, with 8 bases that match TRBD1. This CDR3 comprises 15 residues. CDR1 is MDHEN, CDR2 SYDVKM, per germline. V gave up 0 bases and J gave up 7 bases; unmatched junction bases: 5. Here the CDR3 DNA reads TGTGCCAGCAGTTTATGGGGACAGGCTCCGCAGCCCCAGCATTTT. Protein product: CASSLWGQAPQPQHF.

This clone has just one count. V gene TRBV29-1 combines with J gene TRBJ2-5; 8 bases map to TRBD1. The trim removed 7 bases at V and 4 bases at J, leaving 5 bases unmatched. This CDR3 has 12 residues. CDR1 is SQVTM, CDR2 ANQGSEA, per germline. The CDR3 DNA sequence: TGCAGCGCCGGGGACAGGCCAGAGACCCAGTACTTC. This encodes CSAGDRPETQYF.

CDR3 DNA sequence: TGTGCCAGCAGCCTGGTGTTGCGGGGGGCCGAGCAGTACTTC. Protein: CASSLVLRGAEQYF. This sequence joins TRBV7-2 and TRBJ2-7, with 8 bases matching TRBD2. The V gene end was trimmed by 5 bases and the J gene end by 6 bases; junction bases not matched to a gene: 9. The length of the CDR3 is 14 residues. CDR1 is SGHTA and CDR2 is FQGNSA in the germline V gene.

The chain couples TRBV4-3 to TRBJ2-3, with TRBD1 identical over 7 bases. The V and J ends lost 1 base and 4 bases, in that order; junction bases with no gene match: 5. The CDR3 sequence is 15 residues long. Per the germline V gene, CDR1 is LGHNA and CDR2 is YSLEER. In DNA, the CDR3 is TGCGCCAGCAGCCAAGGACAGGGTTCGGCAGATACGCAGTATTTT. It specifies CASSQGQGSADTQYF.

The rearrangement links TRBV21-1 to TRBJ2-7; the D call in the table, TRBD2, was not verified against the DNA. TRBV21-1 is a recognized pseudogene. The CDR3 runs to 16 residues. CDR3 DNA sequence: TGTGCCAGCAGCAAAGTTCTAGCGGGGGAATTCTACGAGCAGTACTTC. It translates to CASSKVLAGEFYEQYF.

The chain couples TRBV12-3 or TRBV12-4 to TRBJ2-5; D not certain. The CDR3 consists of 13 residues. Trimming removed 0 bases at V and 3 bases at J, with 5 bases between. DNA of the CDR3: TGTGCCAGCAGTTTAGCTACGGAAGAGACCCAGTACTTC. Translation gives CASSLATEETQYF.

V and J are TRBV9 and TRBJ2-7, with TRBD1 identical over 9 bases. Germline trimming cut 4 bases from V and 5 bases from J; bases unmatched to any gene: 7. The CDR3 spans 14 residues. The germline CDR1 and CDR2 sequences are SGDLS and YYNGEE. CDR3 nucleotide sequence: TGTGCCAGCAGCAAGGACAGGGGAGCGAACGAGCAGTACTTC. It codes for CASSKDRGANEQYF.

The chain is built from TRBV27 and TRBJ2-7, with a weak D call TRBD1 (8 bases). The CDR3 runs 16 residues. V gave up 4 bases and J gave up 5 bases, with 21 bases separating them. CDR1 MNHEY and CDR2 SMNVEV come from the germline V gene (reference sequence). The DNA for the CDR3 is TGTGCCAGCAGTTCCCTCCCACACAGGGGGGGGAACGAGCAGTACTTC. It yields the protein CASSSLPHRGGNEQYF.

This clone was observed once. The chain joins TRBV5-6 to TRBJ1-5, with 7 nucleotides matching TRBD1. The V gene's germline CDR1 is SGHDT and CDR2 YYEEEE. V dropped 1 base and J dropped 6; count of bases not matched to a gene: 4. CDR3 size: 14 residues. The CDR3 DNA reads TGTGCCAGCAGCTTGTACAGGGGCGTTCAGCCCCAGCATTTT. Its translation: CASSLYRGVQPQHF.

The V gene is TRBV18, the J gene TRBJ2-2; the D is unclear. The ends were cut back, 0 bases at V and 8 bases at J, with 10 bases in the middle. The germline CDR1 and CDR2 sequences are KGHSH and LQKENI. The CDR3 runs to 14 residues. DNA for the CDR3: TGTGCCAGCTCACCACCTCCTCTGGGAGGGGAGCTGTTTTTT. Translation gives CASSPPPLGGELFF.

As DNA, the CDR3 is TGTGCCAGCAGTCCCGGGACAGGGTGGAATACAGATACGCAGTATTTT. Translating it yields CASSPGTGWNTDTQYF. The rearrangement joins TRBV6-2 or TRBV6-3 to TRBJ2-3; 9 bases agree with TRBD1. Germline values: CDR1 MNHEY, CDR2 SVGEGT. V gave up 5 bases and J gave up 3 bases; unmatched junction bases: 9. The CDR3 consists of 16 residues.

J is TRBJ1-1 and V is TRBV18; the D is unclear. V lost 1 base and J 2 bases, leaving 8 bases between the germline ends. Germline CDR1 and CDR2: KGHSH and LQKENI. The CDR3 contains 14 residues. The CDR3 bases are TGTGCCAGCTCACCACTAGGTCTAAACACTGAAGCTTTCTTT. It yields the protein CASSPLGLNTEAFF.

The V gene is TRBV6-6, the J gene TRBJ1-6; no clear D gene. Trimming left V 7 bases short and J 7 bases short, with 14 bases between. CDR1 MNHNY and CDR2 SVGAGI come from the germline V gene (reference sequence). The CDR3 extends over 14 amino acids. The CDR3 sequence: CASNSWGPNSPLHF. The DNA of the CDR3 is TGTGCCAGCAACTCATGGGGTCCAAATTCACCCCTCCACTTT.

CDR3 sequence (DNA): TGTGCCAGCGGAGGGGGCGGCGAGACCCAGTACTTC. Translated, it gives CASGGGGETQYF. V and J are TRBV12-3 or TRBV12-4 and TRBJ2-5, with a weak D call TRBD1 (7 bases). Trimming cost V 8 bases and J 5 bases, with 12 bases left between them. CDR3 length equals 12 residues.

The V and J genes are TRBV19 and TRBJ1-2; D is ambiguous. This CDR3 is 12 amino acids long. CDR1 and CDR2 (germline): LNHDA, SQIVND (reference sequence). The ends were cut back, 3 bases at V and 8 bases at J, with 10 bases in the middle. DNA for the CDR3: TGTGCCAGTAGTATGGTAGGGATCGGCTACACCTTC. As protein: CASSMVGIGYTF. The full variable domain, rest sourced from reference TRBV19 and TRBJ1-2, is DGGITQSPKYLFRKEGQNVTLSCEQNLNHDAMYWYRQDPGQGLRLIYYSQIVNDFQKGDIAEGYSVSREKKESFPLTVTSAQKNPTAFYLCASSMVGIGYTFGSGTRLTVV.

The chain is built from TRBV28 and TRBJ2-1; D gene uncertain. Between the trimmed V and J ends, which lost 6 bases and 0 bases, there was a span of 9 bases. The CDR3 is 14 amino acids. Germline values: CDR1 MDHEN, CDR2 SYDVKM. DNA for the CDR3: TGTGCCAGCAGCCCTCAGAGCTCCTACAATGAGCAGTTCTTC. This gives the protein CASSPQSSYNEQFF.

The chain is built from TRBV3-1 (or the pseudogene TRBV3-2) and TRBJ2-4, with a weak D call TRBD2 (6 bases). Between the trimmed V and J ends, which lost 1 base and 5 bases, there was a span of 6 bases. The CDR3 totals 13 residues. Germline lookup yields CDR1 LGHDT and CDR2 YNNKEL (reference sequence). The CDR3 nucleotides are TGTGCCAGCAGCCAAGGGGGGGAAAACATTCAGTACTTC. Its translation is CASSQGGENIQYF.

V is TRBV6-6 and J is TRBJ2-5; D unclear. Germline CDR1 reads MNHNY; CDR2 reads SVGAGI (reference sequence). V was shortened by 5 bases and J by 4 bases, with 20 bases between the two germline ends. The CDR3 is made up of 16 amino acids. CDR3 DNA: TGTGCCAGCAGTCCTCCCTCCGGGTCGTCAAGAGAGACCCAGTACTTC. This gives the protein CASSPPSGSSRETQYF.

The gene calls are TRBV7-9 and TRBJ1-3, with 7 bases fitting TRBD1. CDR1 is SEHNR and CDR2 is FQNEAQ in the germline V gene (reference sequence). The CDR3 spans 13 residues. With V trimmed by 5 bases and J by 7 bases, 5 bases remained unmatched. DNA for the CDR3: TGTGCCAGCAGCCACGGACAGGCGAACACCATATATTTT. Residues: CASSHGQANTIYF.